The clone carrying this T cell receptor (beta chain) was observed a handful of times. These data belong to a study of metastatic and nonmetastatic thyroid tumors. Authors' data handling: Building a distant-metastasis classifier for papillary thyroid cancer drew on CDR3 differences across clinicopathological groups. TCRdb reprocessed the PCR reads via MiXCR. What appears here as the V and J calls and clone size reflects TCRdb's work, not the paper's. The sample shows around 45,000 clones, 3% to 3.5% of them seen only once. Each patient came to thyroid surgery without any prior treatment (of any kind). J lost 7 bases, V lost 1 base, and 10 bases had no gene match. The CDR3 runs to 17 residues. Germline loops: CDR1 DFQATT, CDR2 SNEGSKA (reference sequence).

What was sequenced was blood. This sequence originates from a female donor with papillary thyroid cancer or a benign thyroid nodule (not recorded which). Some clones in this sample may be carry-over from other donors' samples. The chain links TRBV20-1 to TRBJ2-1, with 13 bases lining up with TRBD2. CDR3 sequence (DNA): TGCAGTGCTAGAGTCGAACGCGGACTAGCGGGGGTGAATGAGCAGTTCTTC. Protein: CSARVERGLAGVNEQFF.